These 5 T cell receptor beta chains came from one sample sequenced in a study of T cell responses to AZD1222 COVID-19 vaccine. Data came from immunoSEQ multiplex PCR; TCRdb stores just in-frame clones and leaves some out. The sample includes about 200,000 clones, about 91% of them seen just once. The sample consisted of peripheral blood, taken on day 0 of AZD1222 vaccination. Receptor source: an adult in good health.

A single count supports this clone. J is TRBJ2-3 and V is TRBV11-3; D ambiguous. Germline CDR1 SGHNT, CDR2 YENEEA. The ends were cut back, 1 base at V and 5 bases at J, with 4 bases in the middle. The CDR3 covers 12 residues. CDR3 coding DNA: TGTGCCAGCAGCTTAGGGAGAGATACGCAGTATTTT. This sequence encodes CASSLGRDTQYF. The full variable domain, with the rest looked up from reference TRBV11-3 and TRBJ2-3, is EAGVVQSPRYKIIEKKQPVAFWCNPISGHNTLYWYLQNLGQGPELLIRYENEEAVDDSQLPKDRFSAERLKGVDSTLKIQPAELGDSAVYLCASSLGRDTQYFGPGTRLTVL.

The chain has TRBV5-5 and TRBJ1-4; TRBD1 matches at 7 bases. The CDR3 covers 15 residues. Germline values: CDR1 SGHKS, CDR2 YYEKEE (reference sequence). V lost 2 bases, J lost 2 bases, and 3 bases stayed unmatched. As DNA, the CDR3 is TGTGCCAGCAGCTTAACAGGGGACACTAATGAAAAACTGTTTTTT. Translated, it gives CASSLTGDTNEKLFF.

The genes are TRBV19 and TRBJ2-2, with TRBD2 matching 9 bases. Trimming at V came to 6 bases and at J to 4 bases, leaving 6 bases not matched to a gene. CDR1 is LNHDA, CDR2 SQIVND, per germline (reference sequence). The CDR3 totals 15 residues. The CDR3 nucleotides read TGTGCCAGTAGAGTGGCGGGGGGGCCCACCGGGGAGCTGTTTTTT. Its protein is CASRVAGGPTGELFF.

The V call is TRBV9, the J call TRBJ2-5, with D possibly being TRBD1 or TRBD2 (5 bases each). V was trimmed by 3 bases and J by 0 bases, leaving 9 bases between them. This CDR3 contains 14 residues. CDR1 is SGDLS, CDR2 YYNGEE, per germline. CDR3 loop: CASSAGRNQETQYF. The CDR3 DNA reads as TGTGCCAGCAGCGCGGGACGGAACCAAGAGACCCAGTACTTC.

The chain uses TRBV10-3 and TRBJ1-2; the D is unclear. Trimming cost V 0 bases and J 6 bases, with 8 bases left between them. The CDR3 runs to 13 residues. Germline lookup yields CDR1 ENHRY and CDR2 SYGVKD. In DNA, the CDR3 is TGTGCCATCAGTGAGTCGACCCGTCATGGCTACACCTTC. Its translation: CAISESTRHGYTF.